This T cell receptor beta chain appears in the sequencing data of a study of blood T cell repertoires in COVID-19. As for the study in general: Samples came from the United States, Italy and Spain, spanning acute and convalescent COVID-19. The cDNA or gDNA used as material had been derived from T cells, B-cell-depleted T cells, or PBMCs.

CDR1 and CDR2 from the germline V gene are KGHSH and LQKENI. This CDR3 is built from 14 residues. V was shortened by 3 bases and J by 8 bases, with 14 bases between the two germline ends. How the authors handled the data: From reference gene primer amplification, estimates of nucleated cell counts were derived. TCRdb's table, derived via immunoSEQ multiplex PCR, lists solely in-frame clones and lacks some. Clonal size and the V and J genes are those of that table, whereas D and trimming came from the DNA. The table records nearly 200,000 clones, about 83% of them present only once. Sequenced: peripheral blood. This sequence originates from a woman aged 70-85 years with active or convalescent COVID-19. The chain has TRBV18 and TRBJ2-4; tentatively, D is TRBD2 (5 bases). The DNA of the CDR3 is TGTGCCAGCTCACCGGGCAGTCAGAGGGACATTCAGTACTTC. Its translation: CASSPGSQRDIQYF.